Reported below is one T cell receptor (beta chain). The record originates from a study of patients and donors after allogeneic stem cell transplantation. CDR3 length: 13 residues. Germline V gene data show CDR1 as MDHEN and CDR2 as SYDVKM. V was pared by 3 bases and J by 0 bases, with 5 bases between. Via MiXCR, TCRdb re-called the RT-PCR reads, giving one row per CDR3 protein. The sample holds around 25,000 distinct CDR3 sequences, approximately 39% seen once. The receptor comes from a human donor who was either an allogeneic HSCT recipient or a stem cell or donor lymphocyte infusion donor (not recorded which). It is not recorded whose cells these are; they may come from a transplant donor. This chain links TRBV28 with TRBJ1-2; D ambiguous. Sequenced: blood, either unsorted or a sorted T cell fraction (not recorded which). The CDR3 coding sequence is TGTGCCAGCAGTTTCGGGGCTAACTATGGCTACACCTTC. Translated, it gives CASSFGANYGYTF.